This TCR beta chain was observed in a study of T cells after yellow fever vaccination (dated by TCRdb to between 2018 and 2021). About the full investigation: The SMART-Seq v4 Ultra Low Input RNA kit was used to prepare libraries from fractions with low cell numbers. To track T-cell clones before and after primary and booster YFV17D yellow fever vaccination, bulk TCR alpha and beta repertoires were sequenced longitudinally. The cohort comprised two healthy male donors, one aged 18 to 29 and one aged 30 to 39 years. Blood was drawn at multiple timepoints before and after primary and secondary immunization, with bulk PBMC replicates and cell subsets isolated.

Sequenced on an Illumina NovaSeq 6000. TCR cDNA was synthesized by 5'RACE template switching, through which a universal primer site and unique molecular identifiers were introduced. cDNA synthesis was primed from both the TCR alpha and TCR beta constant segments. Library amplification involved two PCR steps, and the second step added sample barcodes and sequencing adapters. Libraries were sequenced on Illumina HiSeq 2500 (2x100 bp) or NovaSeq (2x150 bp). As for how the authors treated the data: Demultiplexing of reads and collapsing into UMI consensus sequences were performed with MIGEC, and V(D)J alignment was carried out with MiXCR. Vaccine-responding clonotypes were defined with edgeR using replicate PBMC samples, requiring FDR below 0.01 and a log2 fold change above 5 up to day 15. Bulk clonotypes were assigned CD4 or CD8 identity according to which sequenced CD4 or CD8 repertoire held them at higher abundance. TCRdb trimmed the raw reads at Q25, called clones with MiXCR and kept productive beta chains. CDR3 protein duplicates are merged, each entry listing the most common genes and DNA. The V and J calls and clone size are TCRdb's, not the authors'. The sample table holds about 120,000 distinct CDR3 sequences, of which roughly 10% were seen once. Roughly 43% of the sample is taken by the ten largest.

Unmatched junction bases come to 6, with V trimmed by 5 bases and J by 0 bases. The CDR3 spans 16 residues, from the cysteine through the phenylalanine. This entry keeps only the CDR3 DNA: 48 bases, framed from base 1. The germline V gene yields SNHLY for CDR1 and FYNNEI for CDR2. On this clonotype: This receptor's antigen is unknown. No much larger clonotype is one base removed from it; base qualities were not supplied.

Reading the label with the study, this specimen's treatment or condition is: live attenuated yellow fever vaccine strain. PBMCs were isolated from peripheral blood using a standard Ficoll-Paque protocol. Dynabeads CD4 and CD8 positive selection kits were used to isolate CD4 and CD8 T-cell fractions. RNA was extracted with TriZol from bulk PBMCs, CD4 and CD8 fractions, and dextramer-positive and dextramer-negative fractions. The investigation overall reported the following: A small fraction of clonotypes showed up in both the CD4 and CD8 compartments, probably as a result of convergent recombination. Compared with the primary T-cell response, the secondary T-cell response was faster but weaker, reaching its peak on day 5 rather than on day 15. The study included only two donors, which limits how far the findings can be generalized. Most clones expanded after primary vaccination were re-detected after the booster (around 96% of CD4 and roughly 85% of CD8), suggesting broad memory maintenance. Because abundant contaminating clonotypes from the bulk population could be contained in FACS-sorted repertoires, computational filtering was required.

The origin of this receptor is a man between 18 and 35 years old who received the YFV17D yellow fever vaccine. Sequencing was performed on CD8+ T cells sorted from PBMCs, taken on the day of the yellow fever booster vaccination. Recombination joined TRBV2 with TRBJ1-4; a stretch of 7 junction bases matches TRBD1. The CDR3 sequence is CASSSLTGTTNEKLFF. The base sequence is TGTGCCAGCAGTTCCCTGACAGGGACAACTAATGAAAAACTGTTTTTT. Here the CDR3 is joined to the reference TRBV2 and TRBJ1-4 genes, and the full variable domain is: EPEVTQTPSHQVTQMGQEVILRCVPISNHLYFYWYRQILGQKVEFLVSFYNNEISEKSEIFDDQFSVERPDGSNFTLKIRSTKLEDSAMYFCASSSLTGTTNEKLFFGSGTQLSVL.